Below, 13 T cell receptor beta chains from the same sample are listed, as sequenced in a study of blood T cell repertoires in COVID-19. Profiling relied on immunoSEQ multiplex PCR, and the TCRdb table lists in-frame clones only, not all of them. This table has about 130,000 clones, 60% to 85% appearing once. Sample: peripheral blood. The receptors come from a man aged 80 or over with acute or convalescent COVID-19.

This chain connects TRBV5-1 to TRBJ2-2, with D tentatively TRBD2 (5 bases). V lost 0 bases to trimming and J lost 4 bases, with 10 bases between them. Germline CDR1 and CDR2: SGHRS and YFSETQ. This CDR3 contains 15 residues. For the CDR3, the DNA is TGCGCCAGCAGCTTGGCAGCACGGGGCACCGGGGAGCTGTTTTTT. Protein sequence: CASSLAARGTGELFF.

The chain carries TRBV2 and TRBJ2-2; maybe TRBD2 (6 bases). The CDR3 is made up of 15 amino acids. The ends were cut back, 8 bases at V and 3 bases at J, with 16 bases in the middle. Germline loops: CDR1 SNHLY, CDR2 FYNNEI. The CDR3 coding sequence is TGTGCCAGCCACGGGGCGGGGCGTGACACCGGGGAGCTGTTTTTT. Its translation: CASHGAGRDTGELFF.

The chain recombines TRBV3-1 (or the pseudogene TRBV3-2) with TRBJ1-5; 7 bases fit TRBD1. In germline, CDR1 is LGHDT, CDR2 YNNKEL (reference sequence). The CDR3 length is 14 residues. J gave up 5 bases and V 4 bases, and 5 bases lay outside the gene matches. This CDR3 reads CASSLNRGDQPQHF. Here the CDR3 DNA reads TGTGCCAGCAGCCTTAACAGGGGAGATCAGCCCCAGCATTTT.

The V and J genes are TRBV5-1 and TRBJ1-2; a weak D match, TRBD1 (6 bases). Trimming cost V 3 bases and J 3 bases, with 9 bases left between them. The CDR3 spans 13 residues. Germline CDR1 SGHRS, CDR2 YFSETQ. The CDR3 protein is CASSSGTHYGYTF. CDR3 in DNA: TGCGCCAGCAGCTCCGGGACACACTATGGCTACACCTTC.

This sequence joins TRBV10-3 and TRBJ1-3; the D is unclear. V was trimmed by 3 bases and J by 4 bases, leaving 10 bases between them. The V gene's germline CDR1 is ENHRY and CDR2 SYGVKD. This CDR3 comprises 14 residues. CDR3 region: CAISEPEGGNTIYF. CDR3 DNA: TGTGCCATCAGTGAACCGGAGGGAGGAAACACCATATATTTT.

The chain recombines TRBV27 with TRBJ1-1; 7 nucleotides agree with TRBD1. Germline-derived CDR1 and CDR2 are MNHEY and SMNVEV (reference sequence). V shed 6 bases and J 4 bases; nucleotides not matched to a gene: 11. The CDR3 length is 15 residues. CDR3 in amino acids: CASRWAGGIGTEAFF. CDR3 sequence (DNA): TGTGCCAGCAGGTGGGCAGGGGGGATCGGCACTGAAGCTTTCTTT.

This sequence joins TRBV2 and TRBJ2-7; 11 nucleotides match TRBD1. This CDR3 is 18 amino acids long. V lost 2 bases to trimming and J lost 1 base; unmatched junction nucleotides: 10. The germline gives CDR1 SNHLY, CDR2 FYNNEI. The CDR3 here is CASSEILGDRGISYEQYF. Here the CDR3 DNA reads TGTGCCAGCAGTGAAATACTCGGGGACAGGGGGATTTCCTACGAGCAGTACTTC.

The V and J genes are TRBV4-2 and TRBJ1-2, with D possibly being TRBD1 (6 bases). The length of the CDR3 is 15 residues. The germline V and J ends were trimmed by 0 bases and 8 bases, with 16 bases remaining between them. CDR1 LGHNA and CDR2 YNFKEQ come from the germline V gene. The CDR3 region has the DNA TGTGCCAGCAGCCAAGACAGGGGAAGATCAGGGGGCTACACCTTC. This encodes CASSQDRGRSGGYTF.

V and J are TRBV30 and TRBJ1-5; TRBD1 matches 7 bases. The germline V gene has CDR1 GTSNPN and CDR2 SVGIG (reference sequence). Losses at the gene ends were 5 bases for V and 2 bases for J; bases not matched to a gene: 15. This CDR3 has 17 amino acids. This CDR3 reads CAWHSKSGQFGNQPQHF. Here the CDR3 DNA reads TGTGCCTGGCACTCGAAATCGGGACAGTTTGGCAATCAGCCCCAGCATTTT.

This CDR3 reads CASSPLGGPEAFF. The CDR3 DNA reads as TGTGCCAGCAGCCCACTGGGGGGTCCGGAAGCTTTCTTT. This chain connects TRBV5-6 to TRBJ1-1, with D possibly being TRBD1 (5 bases). V lost 4 bases to trimming and J lost 8 bases, with 15 bases between them. The CDR3 is 13 amino acids. Germline V CDR1 and CDR2: SGHDT, YYEEEE. The full variable domain, in which reference TRBV5-6 and TRBJ1-1 provide the parts outside the CDR3, is DAGVTQSPTHLIKTRGQQVTLRCSPKSGHDTVSWYQQALGQGPQFIFQYYEEEERQRGNFPDRFSGHQFPNYSSELNVNALLLGDSALYLCASSPLGGPEAFFGQGTRLTVV.

The chain carries TRBV19 and TRBJ1-3; D is unresolved. CDR1 and CDR2 (germline): LNHDA, SQIVND (reference sequence). Trimming took 3 bases from V and 0 from J, leaving 6 bases between them. CDR3 length: 14 residues. This chain's CDR3 is CASSMRSSGNTIYF. For the CDR3, the DNA is TGTGCCAGTAGTATGAGGAGCTCTGGAAACACCATATATTTT. Filled out from reference TRBV19 and TRBJ1-3, the complete variable domain reads DGGITQSPKYLFRKEGQNVTLSCEQNLNHDAMYWYRQDPGQGLRLIYYSQIVNDFQKGDIAEGYSVSREKKESFPLTVTSAQKNPTAFYLCASSMRSSGNTIYFGEGSWLTVV.

Here the CDR3 reads CASSQGSVVRQQGAIFYNEQFF. The CDR3 DNA reads as TGTGCCAGCAGCCAAGGATCGGTGGTAAGACAACAGGGTGCAATTTTCTACAATGAGCAGTTCTTC. The genes are TRBV3-1 (or the pseudogene TRBV3-2) and TRBJ2-1; TRBD1 might be the D (6 bases). Germline V gene lookup returns CDR1 LGHDT and CDR2 YNNKEL (reference sequence). Trimming stripped 1 base from V and 3 bases from J, with 31 bases between. CDR3 length: 22 amino acids.

The J gene is TRBJ2-7, the V gene TRBV2; the D gene is possibly TRBD2 (6 bases). Germline loops: CDR1 SNHLY, CDR2 FYNNEI. V lost 4 bases and J 13 bases, leaving 23 bases between the germline ends. The CDR3 has 14 amino acids. In DNA form, the CDR3 reads TGTGCCAGCAGTGGGCGGGGCACCCAACCCGGCTTTTACTTC. Translating it yields CASSGRGTQPGFYF.